This is a list of T cell receptor beta chains from one sample in a study of blood T cell repertoires in COVID-19. Profiled with immunoSEQ multiplex PCR; TCRdb holds only in-frame clones, not every one. The repertoire consists of more than 200,000 clones, with about nine tenths occurring once and the leading ten covering over 6%. The sequencing input was PBMCs or T cells enriched from blood (not recorded which). These receptors were taken from a woman aged 25 to 39 with acute COVID-19. The conserved cysteine and the conserved F or W are not part of the CDR3 here. The order of the fields is J gene, V gene, CDR3 protein.

J: TRBJ1-2
V: TRBV2
CDR3: ASSEGSGTGGDYT

J: TRBJ2-1
V: TRBV12-3/TRBV12-4
CDR3: ASSPSL

J: TRBJ2-5
V: TRBV19
CDR3: ASSITGSETQY

J: TRBJ1-4
V: TRBV10-3
CDR3: AISDFRAGGNEKLF

J: TRBJ2-3
V: TRBV5-1
CDR3: ASSLGTATDTQY

J: TRBJ2-5
V: TRBV7-9
CDR3: ASSLNRGQTQETQY

J: TRBJ1-5
V: TRBV27
CDR3: ASSPRQGGLQPQH

J: TRBJ2-7
V: TRBV5-4
CDR3: ASSLANRDEQY

J: TRBJ1-3
V: TRBV27
CDR3: ASSLRYGGSGNTIY

J: TRBJ2-2
V: TRBV9
CDR3: ASSVVGAPVPGELF

J: TRBJ2-1
V: TRBV7-9
CDR3: ASRPPGLAAPSSYNEQF

J: TRBJ1-6
V: TRBV11-2
CDR3: ASSFTQGLSSYNSPLH

J: TRBJ1-2
V: TRBV5-6
CDR3: ASSWRTDTPVNYGYT

J: TRBJ2-7
V: TRBV3-1/TRBV3-2
CDR3: ASSRQLAEGHEQY

J: TRBJ1-1
V: TRBV4-1
CDR3: ASSQHAGDRSGGEAF

J: TRBJ2-3
V: TRBV4-3
CDR3: ASSQDRGSSYTQY

J: TRBJ2-3
V: TRBV9
CDR3: ASSVADSYTQY

J: TRBJ2-1
V: TRBV9
CDR3: ASSVVPGENNEQF

J: TRBJ2-1
V: TRBV29-1
CDR3: SVISRTSGRARDEQF

J: TRBJ2-7
V: TRBV19
CDR3: ASSLDRSYEQY

J: TRBJ2-7
V: TRBV2
CDR3: ASRQGKRD

J: TRBJ1-1
V: TRBV28
CDR3: ASSFGNTEAF

J: TRBJ1-4
V: TRBV5-1
CDR3: ASSSQTGAGEKLF

J: TRBJ2-1
V: TRBV28
CDR3: ASSLDPTGHYYNEQF

J: TRBJ1-1
V: TRBV5-4
CDR3: ASSGGQGDTEAF

J: TRBJ2-7
V: TRBV4-1
CDR3: ASSQEAGYYEQY

J: TRBJ1-4
V: TRBV7-2
CDR3: ASSIKTGMGELF

J: TRBJ2-7
V: TRBV6-1
CDR3: ASSEAQGVGREQY

J: TRBJ1-5
V: TRBV30
CDR3: AWATGPYQPQH

J: TRBJ1-6
V: TRBV9
CDR3: ASSRDRGDSPLH